The rows below give T cell receptor beta chains drawn from one sample of a study of cytomegalovirus exposure and HLA in healthy donors. The protocol was immunoSEQ multiplex PCR, while the TCRdb copy is restricted to in-frame clones and leaves out a portion. The sample has roughly 140,000 clones, around 75% seen once. Sequencing used PBMCs. The receptors stem from a female donor in good health and CMV-seronegative. Each CDR3 is given without its conserved first and last residue. Fields, in order: clone size, J gene, V gene, CDR3 protein. Expanded clones are given a class, and other clones once, few, many or no size at all.

.	TRBJ2-1	TRBV18	ASSLSVSSYNEQF
.	TRBJ1-1	TRBV7-2	ASSLALPRDSS
few	TRBJ1-4	TRBV28	ASKRGLNEKLF
.	TRBJ2-5	TRBV6-5	ASSYSPAGYQETQY
.	TRBJ1-2	TRBV28	ASSQRSYGYT
.	TRBJ2-7	TRBV6-5	ASRLAGAYEQY
.	TRBJ2-1	TRBV5-1	ASSLGQTYNEQF
.	TRBJ1-5	TRBV25-1	ASSSDSAGQPQH
.	TRBJ2-7	TRBV27	ASSSLDSITDEQY
few	TRBJ1-1	TRBV2	ASRLGQGEAF
.	TRBJ2-7	TRBV28	ASSPPTVPGQGVHEQY
.	TRBJ1-2	TRBV5-1	ASSGAGDNYGYT
once	TRBJ2-1	TRBV11-2	ASSLGVAGVPLGEQF
.	TRBJ2-7	TRBV6-5	ASSPSVLAGGEQY
.	TRBJ2-7	TRBV2	ASSLSSSYEQY
.	TRBJ1-2	TRBV6-5	ASSTGGGYGYT